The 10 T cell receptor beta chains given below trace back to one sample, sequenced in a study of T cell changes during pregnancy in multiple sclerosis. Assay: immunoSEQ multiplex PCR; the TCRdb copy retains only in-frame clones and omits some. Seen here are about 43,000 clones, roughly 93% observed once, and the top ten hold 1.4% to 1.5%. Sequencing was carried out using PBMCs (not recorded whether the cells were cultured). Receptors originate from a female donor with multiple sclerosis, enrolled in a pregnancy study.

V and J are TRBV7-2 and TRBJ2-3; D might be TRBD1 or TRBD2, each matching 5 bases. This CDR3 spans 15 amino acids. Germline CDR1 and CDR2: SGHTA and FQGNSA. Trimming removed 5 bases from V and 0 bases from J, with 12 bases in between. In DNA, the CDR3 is TGTGCCAGCAGCGCCGCTTGGGGGAGCACAGATACGCAGTATTTT. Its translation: CASSAAWGSTDTQYF.

CDR3 region: CASSVVGGGAVDTQYF. The CDR3 nucleotides are TGTGCCAGCAGCGTAGTCGGAGGGGGCGCGGTAGATACGCAGTATTTT. This rearrangement joins TRBV9 to TRBJ2-3, with TRBD1 as a possible D gene (7 bases). CDR1 and CDR2 from the germline V gene are SGDLS and YYNGEE. CDR3 length equals 16 residues. Deletions cut 0 bases from V and 5 bases from J, with 16 bases between.

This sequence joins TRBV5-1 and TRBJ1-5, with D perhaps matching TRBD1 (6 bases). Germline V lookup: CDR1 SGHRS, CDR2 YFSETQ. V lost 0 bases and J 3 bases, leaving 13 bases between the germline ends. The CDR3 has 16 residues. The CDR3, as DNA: TGCGCCAGCAGCTTGGGGGCGCGGACAGACAATCAGCCCCAGCATTTT. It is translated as CASSLGARTDNQPQHF.

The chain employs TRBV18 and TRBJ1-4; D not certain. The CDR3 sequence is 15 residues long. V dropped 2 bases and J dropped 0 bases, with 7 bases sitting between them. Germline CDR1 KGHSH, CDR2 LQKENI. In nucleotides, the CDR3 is TGTGCCAGCTCACCAAATTTTGCAACTAATGAAAAACTGTTTTTT. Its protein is CASSPNFATNEKLFF.

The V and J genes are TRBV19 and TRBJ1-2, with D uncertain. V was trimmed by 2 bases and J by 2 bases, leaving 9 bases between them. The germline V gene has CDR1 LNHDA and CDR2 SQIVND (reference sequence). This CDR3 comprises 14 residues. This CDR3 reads CASSILGGNYGYTF. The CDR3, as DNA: TGTGCCAGTAGTATACTGGGAGGGAACTATGGCTACACCTTC.

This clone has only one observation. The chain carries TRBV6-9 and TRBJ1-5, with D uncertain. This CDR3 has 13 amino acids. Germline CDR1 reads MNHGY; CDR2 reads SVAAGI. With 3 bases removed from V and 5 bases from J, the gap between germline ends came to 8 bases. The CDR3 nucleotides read TGTGCCAGCAGTTACTCGATGGATCAGCCCCAGCATTTT. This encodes CASSYSMDQPQHF.

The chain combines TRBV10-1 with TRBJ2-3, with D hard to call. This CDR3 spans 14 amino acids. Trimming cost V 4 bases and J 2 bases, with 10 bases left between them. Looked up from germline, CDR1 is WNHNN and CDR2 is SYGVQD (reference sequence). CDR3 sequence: CASSGGSNTDTQYF. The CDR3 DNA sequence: TGCGCCAGCAGTGGGGGTTCTAACACAGATACGCAGTATTTT.

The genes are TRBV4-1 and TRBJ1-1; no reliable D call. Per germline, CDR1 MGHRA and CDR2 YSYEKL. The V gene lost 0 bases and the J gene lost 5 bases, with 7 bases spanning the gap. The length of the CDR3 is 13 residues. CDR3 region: CASSQDMETEAFF. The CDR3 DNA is TGCGCCAGCAGCCAAGATATGGAAACTGAAGCTTTCTTT.

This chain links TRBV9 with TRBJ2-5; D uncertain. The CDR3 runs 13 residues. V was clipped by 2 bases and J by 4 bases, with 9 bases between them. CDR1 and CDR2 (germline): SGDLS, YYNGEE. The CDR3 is CASSVGFPETQYF. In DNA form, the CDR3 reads TGTGCCAGCAGCGTTGGCTTCCCAGAGACCCAGTACTTC.

CDR3 sequence: CASSLWGRNEQFF. CDR3 nucleotides: TGTGCCAGCAGCTTGTGGGGCAGAAATGAGCAGTTCTTC. This chain joins TRBV5-5 and TRBJ2-1; the D gene is possibly TRBD1 (5 bases). Germline-derived CDR1 and CDR2 are SGHKS and YYEKEE (reference sequence). The CDR3 spans 13 residues. V was shortened by 1 base and J by 7 bases, with 9 bases between the two germline ends. The variable domain in full, with the rest retrieved from reference TRBV5-5 and TRBJ2-1, is DAGVTQSPTHLIKTRGQQVTLRCSPISGHKSVSWYQQVLGQGPQFIFQYYEKEERGRGNFPDRFSARQFPNYSSELNVNALLLGDSALYLCASSLWGRNEQFFGPGTRLTVL.